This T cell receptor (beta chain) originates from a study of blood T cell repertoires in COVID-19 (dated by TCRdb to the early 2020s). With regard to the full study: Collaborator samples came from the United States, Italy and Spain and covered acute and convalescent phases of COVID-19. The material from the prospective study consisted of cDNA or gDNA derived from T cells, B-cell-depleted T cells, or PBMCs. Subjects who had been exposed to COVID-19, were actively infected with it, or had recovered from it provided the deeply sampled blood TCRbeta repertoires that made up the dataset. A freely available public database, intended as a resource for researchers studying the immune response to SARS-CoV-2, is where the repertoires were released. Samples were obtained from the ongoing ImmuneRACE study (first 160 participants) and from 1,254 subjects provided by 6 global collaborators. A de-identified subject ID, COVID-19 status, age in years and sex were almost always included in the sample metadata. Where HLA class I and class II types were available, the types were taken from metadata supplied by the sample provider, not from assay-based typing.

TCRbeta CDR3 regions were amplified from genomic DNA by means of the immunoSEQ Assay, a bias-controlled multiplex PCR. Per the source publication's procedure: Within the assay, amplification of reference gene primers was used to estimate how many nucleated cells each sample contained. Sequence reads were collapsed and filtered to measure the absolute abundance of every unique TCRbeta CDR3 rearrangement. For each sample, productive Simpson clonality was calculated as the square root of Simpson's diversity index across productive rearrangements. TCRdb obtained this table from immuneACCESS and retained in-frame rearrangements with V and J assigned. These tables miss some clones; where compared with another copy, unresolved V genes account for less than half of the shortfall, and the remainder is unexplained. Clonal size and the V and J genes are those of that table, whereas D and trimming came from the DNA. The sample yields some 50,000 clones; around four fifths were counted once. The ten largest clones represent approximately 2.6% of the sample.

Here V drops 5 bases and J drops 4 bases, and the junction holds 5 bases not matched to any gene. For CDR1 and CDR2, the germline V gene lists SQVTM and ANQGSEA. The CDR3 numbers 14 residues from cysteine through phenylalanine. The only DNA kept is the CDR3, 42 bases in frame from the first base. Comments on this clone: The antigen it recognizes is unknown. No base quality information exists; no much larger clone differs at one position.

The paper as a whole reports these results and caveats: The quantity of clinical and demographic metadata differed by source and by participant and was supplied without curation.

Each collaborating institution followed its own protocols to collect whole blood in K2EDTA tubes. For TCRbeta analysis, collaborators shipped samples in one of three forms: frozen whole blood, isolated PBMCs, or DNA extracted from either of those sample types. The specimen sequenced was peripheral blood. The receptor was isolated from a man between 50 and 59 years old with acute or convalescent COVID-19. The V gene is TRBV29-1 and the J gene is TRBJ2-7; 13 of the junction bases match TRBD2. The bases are TGCAGCGTTTCCGGGACTAGCGGGAATTACGAGCAGTACTTC. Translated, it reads CSVSGTSGNYEQYF.